The T cell receptor beta chain under discussion was sequenced for a study of blood T cell repertoires in COVID-19. Study summary: The United States, Italy and Spain were the sources of the acute and convalescent COVID-19 samples. PBMCs, B-cell-depleted T cells, or T cells provided the cDNA or gDNA that made up the material.

The germline V and J ends were trimmed by 2 bases and 3 bases, with 14 bases remaining between them. The CDR3 is 15 residues long. The V gene's germline CDR1 is SQVTM and CDR2 ANQGSEA. Libraries were prepared by immunoSEQ multiplex PCR; TCRdb keeps only in-frame clonotypes and omits some of them. The sample has roughly 120,000 clones; 55% to 75% are singletons. The chain recombines TRBV29-1 with TRBJ1-5, with D perhaps matching TRBD1 (6 bases). The sequence came from a human donor with acute or convalescent COVID-19. The donor label of this sample is uncertain. The source material was peripheral blood. The CDR3 coding sequence is TGCAGCGTTGAATCACAGGGTTGGTTCAATCAGCCCCAGCATTTT. Its protein product is CSVESQGWFNQPQHF.